This is a list of T cell receptor beta chains from one sample in a study of T-cell reconstitution after alpha-beta-depleted transplantation in children. Via MiXCR, TCRdb re-called the PCR reads, giving one row per CDR3 protein. This repertoire shows around 450,000 distinct CDR3 sequences, about 17% found once; its top ten account for approximately 29%. Sequencing used PBMCs, mostly from graft donor cells, obtained 360 days after TCRalphabeta/CD19-depleted stem cell transplant. All receptors derive from a boy under three years old who had a stem cell transplant for Wiskott-Aldrich syndrome, so the T cells may come from the graft donor. CDR3s include the opening cysteine and the closing phenylalanine or tryptophan. D genes are given only for firm matches. Expanded clones are given a class, and other clones once, few, many or no size at all.

TRBJ2-5 NA few TRBV25-1 CASSEFRGEETQYF TGTGCCAGCAGTGAATTTAGGGGGGAAGAGACCCAGTACTTC
TRBJ1-1 TRBD1 few TRBV11-3 CASSPRQGRSTEAFF TGTGCCAGCAGCCCGCGACAGGGGCGAAGTACTGAAGCTTTCTTT
TRBJ2-7 NA NA TRBV6-1 CASRTGGASSYEQYF TGTGCCAGCAGGACCGGCGGGGCTTCCTCCTACGAGCAGTACTTC
TRBJ2-3 NA NA TRBV5-5 CASSYGTISGDTQYF TGTGCCAGCAGCTACGGGACGATTTCTGGGGATACGCAGTATTTT
TRBJ1-6 TRBD1 NA TRBV6-5 CASSYQGANRSPLHF TGTGCCAGCAGTTACCAGGGGGCGAATCGTTCACCCCTCCACTTT
TRBJ2-3 TRBD2 NA TRBV11-3 CASSLGKILAGGTDTQYF TGTGCCAGCAGCTTAGGGAAAATTCTAGCGGGGGGCACAGATACGCAGTATTTT
TRBJ2-2 TRBD1 NA TRBV3-1 CASSQVGGRANTGELFF TGTGCCAGCAGCCAAGTAGGGGGCAGAGCGAACACCGGGGAGCTGTTTTTT
TRBJ2-1 NA NA TRBV11-2 CASSPARRVGETEQFF TGTGCCAGCAGCCCCGCGCGTAGGGTAGGGGAAACAGAGCAGTTCTTC
TRBJ1-2 TRBD1 NA TRBV12-3/TRBV12-4 CASSPLPTGGDYGYTF TGTGCCAGCAGTCCCCTCCCCACAGGGGGCGACTATGGCTACACCTTC
TRBJ2-3 NA NA TRBV11-2 CASSLTRVLYGTDTQYF TGTGCCAGCAGCTTAACAAGGGTTTTGTACGGCACAGATACGCAGTATTTT
TRBJ2-5 NA NA TRBV2 CASILGMETQYF TGTGCCAGCATACTAGGGATGGAGACCCAGTACTTC
TRBJ1-6 NA few TRBV5-1 CASSLGLVDYNSPLHF TGCGCCAGCAGCTTGGGGCTTGTGGATTATAATTCACCCCTCCACTTT
TRBJ1-1 NA NA TRBV11-3 CASSLVWVWDTEAFF TGTGCCAGCAGCTTAGTATGGGTTTGGGACACTGAAGCTTTCTTT
TRBJ2-1 NA many TRBV7-8 CASSLAAGGTIQFF TGTGCCAGCAGCTTAGCCGCAGGGGGGACCATACAGTTCTTC
TRBJ2-2 TRBD2 few TRBV24-1 CATSDGLAGVHGELFF TGTGCCACCAGTGACGGACTAGCAGGGGTACACGGGGAGCTGTTTTTT
TRBJ2-2 NA NA TRBV4-3 CASSQAERNTGELFF TGCGCCAGCAGCCAGGCGGAGAGGAACACCGGGGAGCTGTTTTTT
TRBJ2-7 NA NA TRBV20-1 CSASSTGHYEQYF TGCAGTGCTAGCTCGACAGGTCACTACGAGCAGTACTTC
TRBJ2-7 TRBD1 few TRBV7-9 CASSSYRGLEQYF TGTGCCAGCAGCTCCTACAGGGGGCTCGAGCAGTACTTC
TRBJ2-4 NA few TRBV20-1 CSAPAGATALGDIQYF TGCAGTGCTCCCGCTGGGGCGACAGCCTTAGGGGACATTCAGTACTTC
TRBJ2-3 TRBD1 NA TRBV5-6 CASSLLPGGRLTDTQYF TGTGCCAGCAGCTTACTACCAGGGGGCCGACTCACAGATACGCAGTATTTT
TRBJ2-1 NA few TRBV7-2 CASSLVGRNYNEQFF TGTGCCAGCAGCTTAGTGGGGAGGAACTACAATGAGCAGTTCTTC
TRBJ2-1 NA few TRBV12-3/TRBV12-4 CASSLAEREEQFF TGTGCCAGCAGTTTAGCGGAAAGGGAGGAGCAGTTCTTC
TRBJ2-7 NA NA TRBV29-1 CSVEEGPKLGQYF TGCAGCGTTGAGGAGGGACCCAAATTGGGGCAGTACTTC
TRBJ1-4 NA NA TRBV29-1 CSVWTVSTNEKLFF TGCAGCGTCTGGACAGTCTCAACTAATGAAAAACTGTTTTTT
TRBJ2-7 NA few TRBV10-3 CAISRGSYEQYF TGTGCCATTTCCCGGGGATCCTACGAGCAGTACTTC
TRBJ2-5 NA NA TRBV24-1 CATSDTGAFQETQYF TGTGCCACCAGTGATACGGGAGCTTTCCAAGAGACCCAGTACTTC
TRBJ2-3 NA NA TRBV7-9 CASSLFLYGSTDTQYF TGTGCCAGCAGCTTATTCCTTTACGGGAGCACAGATACGCAGTATTTT
TRBJ2-7 NA NA TRBV5-1 CASSLSPSSPSYEQYF TGCGCCAGCAGCTTGTCCCCTAGCAGTCCCTCCTACGAGCAGTACTTC
TRBJ2-7 NA NA TRBV10-3 CAISEPIERSYEQYF TGTGCCATCAGTGAACCCATAGAGCGCTCCTACGAGCAGTACTTC
TRBJ2-2 NA NA TRBV27 CASSPYGTASRNTGELFF TGTGCCAGCAGTCCTTACGGAACGGCTAGCAGGAACACCGGGGAGCTGTTTTTT
TRBJ2-5 NA few TRBV11-2 CASSLVGGSETQYF TGTGCCAGCAGCTTAGTTGGAGGGTCAGAGACCCAGTACTTC
TRBJ2-5 TRBD1 NA TRBV27 CASRGQDQETQYF TGTGCCAGCAGAGGACAGGACCAAGAGACCCAGTACTTC
TRBJ2-1 NA NA TRBV6-6 CASSAPGYNEQFF TGTGCCAGCAGTGCCCCGGGCTACAATGAGCAGTTCTTC
TRBJ2-3 TRBD2 NA TRBV5-4 CASSFSLAGGDTQYF TGTGCCAGCAGCTTCAGTCTAGCGGGGGGAGATACGCAGTATTTT
TRBJ1-6 NA few TRBV5-5 CASSLPQAYNSPLHF TGTGCCAGCAGCTTGCCCCAGGCCTATAATTCACCCCTCCACTTT
TRBJ2-7 NA NA TRBV13 CASSSGTRYEQYF TGTGCCAGCAGCTCCGGGACGCGCTACGAGCAGTACTTC
TRBJ2-2 NA few TRBV3-1 CASSLLDTGELFF TGTGCCAGCAGCCTACTAGACACCGGGGAGCTGTTTTTT
TRBJ2-7 NA few TRBV10-3 CASTKAYSYEQYF TGTGCCTCAACTAAAGCCTACTCCTACGAGCAGTACTTC
TRBJ2-6 NA NA TRBV5-4 CASNMRGGTGANVLTF TGTGCCAGCAACATGAGGGGGGGAACTGGGGCCAACGTCCTGACTTTC
TRBJ2-1 NA many TRBV24-1 CATSDSEGSSYNEQFF TGTGCCACCAGTGATTCAGAGGGCAGCTCCTACAATGAGCAGTTCTTC
TRBJ2-3 NA NA TRBV4-1 CASTTTPSTDTQYF TGCGCCAGCACCACAACCCCCTCCACAGATACGCAGTATTTT
TRBJ2-1 TRBD2 NA TRBV24-1 CATSDSTSGSWFF TGTGCCACCAGTGATAGCACTAGCGGGAGTTGGTTCTTC
TRBJ2-1 TRBD2 NA TRBV7-2 CASSLWGLLLRTQFF TGTGCCAGCAGCTTGTGGGGACTACTACTACGGACGCAGTTCTTC
TRBJ2-1 NA few TRBV18 CASSLPGNGNEQFF TGTGCCAGCTCACTGCCCGGTAACGGGAATGAGCAGTTCTTC
TRBJ2-5 NA NA TRBV5-6 CASSFVEGETQYF TGTGCCAGCAGCTTCGTCGAGGGCGAGACCCAGTACTTC
TRBJ1-2 NA few TRBV7-9 CASSLVGLSYGYTF TGTGCCAGCAGCTTAGTGGGACTTTCCTATGGCTACACCTTC
TRBJ1-6 NA few TRBV3-1 CASSQGAGRASPLHF TGTGCCAGCAGCCAAGGGGCAGGGCGAGCTTCACCCCTCCACTTT
TRBJ2-2 TRBD2 NA TRBV11-2 CASSLRGTTFGELFF TGTGCCAGCAGCTTACGCGGGACTACCTTCGGGGAGCTGTTTTTT
TRBJ2-5 TRBD1 few TRBV25-1 CASSEIGRGQTKTQYF TGTGCCAGCAGTGAGATAGGCAGGGGGCAAACGAAGACCCAGTACTTC
TRBJ2-4 TRBD2 few TRBV6-5 CASSYAIPGLAGTIQYF TGTGCCAGCAGTTACGCGATTCCGGGACTAGCCGGTACCATTCAGTACTTC
TRBJ2-7 TRBD2 NA TRBV6-4 CASSTGLAGVHWFYEQYF TGTGCCAGCAGTACCGGACTAGCGGGAGTACATTGGTTCTACGAGCAGTACTTC
TRBJ2-5 TRBD1 few TRBV7-7 CASSSYDRVQETQYF TGTGCCAGCAGCTCCTACGACAGGGTTCAAGAGACCCAGTACTTC
TRBJ2-2 NA many TRBV12-3/TRBV12-4 CASSLVWNTGELFF TGTGCCAGCAGTTTGGTTTGGAACACCGGGGAGCTGTTTTTT